The 15 T cell receptor beta chains listed next were all sequenced from one sample in a study of cytomegalovirus exposure and HLA in healthy donors. PCR used 60 Vbeta primers and 13 Jbeta primers. Method: immunoSEQ multiplex PCR; TCRdb's copy keeps in-frame clones and lacks some. The data hold about 140,000 clones, with around three quarters observed a single time. Sequencing used PBMCs. The receptor set was obtained from a middle-aged man in good health and CMV-seropositive.

This chain connects TRBV5-1 to TRBJ1-1; TRBD1 is a possible D gene (5 bases). V was trimmed by 4 bases and J by 5 bases, leaving 12 bases between them. Germline-derived CDR1 and CDR2 are SGHRS and YFSETQ. The CDR3 contains 13 residues. Here the CDR3 DNA reads TGCGCCAGCAGCCCGGCGGGGCAAACTGAAGCTTTCTTT. This codes for CASSPAGQTEAFF. Supplemented by reference TRBV5-1 and TRBJ1-1, the full variable domain reads KAGVTQTPRYLIKTRGQQVTLSCSPISGHRSVSWYQQTPGQGLQFLFEYFSETQRNKGNFPGRFSGRQFSNSRSEMNVSTLELGDSALYLCASSPAGQTEAFFGQGTRLTVV.

The chain combines TRBV27 with TRBJ1-2, with D uncertain. The CDR3 sequence is 12 residues long. Looked up from germline, CDR1 is MNHEY and CDR2 is SMNVEV (reference sequence). V was clipped by 5 bases and J by 7 bases, with 11 bases between them. CDR3 in DNA: TGTGCCAGCAGTGGGCTAAATCGTGGCTACACCTTC. Residues: CASSGLNRGYTF.

This clone has more than one count but fewer than ten. The chain is built from TRBV29-1 and TRBJ2-1; TRBD1 might be the D (5 bases). Per germline, CDR1 SQVTM and CDR2 ANQGSEA. This CDR3 is 16 amino acids long. The V gene lost 3 bases and the J gene lost 0 bases, with 15 bases spanning the gap. The CDR3 region has the DNA TGCAGCGTTGAGGGGCGGCCCGTTGGCTCCTACAATGAGCAGTTCTTC. It yields the protein CSVEGRPVGSYNEQFF.

The sample holds a few counts of this clone. The chain has TRBV5-1 and TRBJ2-7, with TRBD2 as a possible D gene (6 bases). Trimming stripped 4 bases from V and 4 bases from J, with 15 bases between. There are 14 residues in the CDR3. The V gene's germline CDR1 is SGHRS and CDR2 YFSETQ. CDR3 region: CASSATGTFYEQYF. As DNA, the CDR3 is TGCGCCAGCAGCGCCACCGGGACTTTTTACGAGCAGTACTTC.

This clone appeared a few times. Here the CDR3 DNA reads TGTGCCAGCAGCCAACAGGAGTATGGCTACACCTTC. This encodes CASSQQEYGYTF. V usage is TRBV6-6 and J usage is TRBJ1-2; D possibly corresponds to TRBD1 (5 bases). The V gene lost 6 bases and the J gene lost 5 bases, with 10 bases spanning the gap. Germline V gene sequence: CDR1 MNHNY, CDR2 SVGAGI (reference sequence). CDR3 size: 12 residues.

This clone showed up just a few times. The chain combines TRBV7-2 with TRBJ1-6, with 7 bases aligning to TRBD1. Germline CDR1 and CDR2: SGHTA and FQGNSA. Trimming cost V 4 bases and J 7 bases; bases outside gene matches: 13. This CDR3 region has 17 residues. The CDR3 here is CASSSHFGTVLNSPLHF. The DNA of the CDR3 is TGTGCCAGCAGCTCCCACTTTGGGACAGTTCTCAATTCACCCCTCCACTTT. Filled out from reference TRBV7-2 and TRBJ1-6, the complete variable domain reads GAGVSQSPSNKVTEKGKDVELRCDPISGHTALYWYRQSLGQGLEFLIYFQGNSAPDKSGLPSDRFSAERTGGSVSTLTIQRTQQEDSAVYLCASSSHFGTVLNSPLHFGNGTRLTVT.

This chain connects TRBV27 to TRBJ2-3; D is uncertain. CDR1 is MNHEY, CDR2 SMNVEV, per germline (reference sequence). This CDR3 has 16 residues. The V gene lost 1 base and the J gene lost 1 base, with 12 bases spanning the gap. The CDR3 loop is CASSLYSGFGTDTQYF. The CDR3 DNA reads as TGTGCCAGCAGTTTATATTCCGGGTTTGGCACAGATACGCAGTATTTT.

This chain links TRBV7-9 with TRBJ2-5; tentative D call: TRBD2 (5 bases). V shed 5 bases and J shed 0 bases, with 10 bases lying between them. The V gene's germline CDR1 is SEHNR and CDR2 FQNEAQ (reference sequence). CDR3 length equals 14 residues. CDR3 bases: TGTGCCAGCAGCCCACTCGGGAACCAAGAGACCCAGTACTTC. Protein: CASSPLGNQETQYF.

This chain connects TRBV5-1 to TRBJ1-5, with TRBD1 as a possible D gene (6 bases). The CDR3 contains 16 residues. Trimming cost V 4 bases and J 7 bases, with 21 bases left between them. Germline assignment: CDR1 SGHRS and CDR2 YFSETQ. For the CDR3, the DNA is TGCGCCAGCAGCCAGCACCCGACAGGCACGGGGCAGCCCCAGCATTTT. Its protein product is CASSQHPTGTGQPQHF.

The chain employs TRBV7-7 and TRBJ2-7, with TRBD2 identical over 7 bases. CDR3 length: 13 amino acids. Germline-derived CDR1 and CDR2 are SSHAT and FNYEAQ (reference sequence). In nucleotides, the CDR3 is TGTGCTTCCTCGGCGGGAGATTTGAACGAGCAGTACTTC. Its protein product is CASSAGDLNEQYF.

The rearrangement joins TRBV4-3 to TRBJ1-6; TRBD1 agrees at 7 bases. Trimming took 0 bases from V and 9 from J; bases not matched to a gene: 8. This CDR3 comprises 16 residues. Germline CDR1 is LGHNA and CDR2 is YSLEER. The CDR3 DNA follows: TGCGCCAGCAGCCAAGACCCCACAGGGGTCGCTTCACCCCTCCACTTT. Protein sequence: CASSQDPTGVASPLHF.

The gene calls are TRBV28 and TRBJ2-2; the match to TRBD1 covers 9 bases. This CDR3 has 15 residues. Germline assignment: CDR1 MDHEN and CDR2 SYDVKM. V gave up 6 bases and J gave up 1 base; unmatched junction bases: 3. In DNA form, the CDR3 reads TGTGCCAGCAGAGAGGGACAGGGGAACACCGGGGAGCTGTTTTTT. Protein sequence: CASREGQGNTGELFF. Variable domain in full (rest from reference TRBV28 and TRBJ2-2): DVKVTQSSRYLVKRTGEKVFLECVQDMDHENMFWYRQDPGLGLRLIYFSYDVKMKEKGDIPEGYSVSREKKERFSLILESASTNQTSMYLCASREGQGNTGELFFGEGSRLTVL.

J is TRBJ2-7 and V is TRBV18; 8 nucleotides agree with TRBD1. CDR3 length equals 14 residues. The germline V gene encodes CDR1 KGHSH and CDR2 LQKENI. Germline trimming cut 1 base from V and 5 bases from J; bases unmatched to any gene: 4. The CDR3 nucleotides read TGTGCCAGCTCACCACTCGGACAGGGTCACGAGCAGTACTTC. This encodes CASSPLGQGHEQYF.

V is TRBV7-2 and J is TRBJ1-6; no reliable D call. The germline V gene encodes CDR1 SGHTA and CDR2 FQGNSA. This CDR3 spans 15 amino acids. Trimming shortened V by 5 bases and J by 6 bases, and 14 bases separated the two germline ends. As DNA, the CDR3 is TGTGCCAGCAGCCCCCGGGATTTTATTAATTCACCCCTCCACTTT. It translates to CASSPRDFINSPLHF.

This clone was seen more than once but under ten times. Here the CDR3 DNA reads TGTGCCAGCAGCGCCGTGGGGCAGGGTTGGGAGACCCAGTACTTC. It encodes CASSAVGQGWETQYF. J is TRBJ2-5 and V is TRBV9; D perhaps matches TRBD1 (5 bases). CDR1 is SGDLS, CDR2 YYNGEE, per germline. This CDR3 region has 15 residues. The V end lost 3 bases, the J end lost 5 bases, and 17 bases lay between the germline ends.